The T cell receptor (beta chain) under discussion was sequenced for a study of OX40 agonist ivuxolimab in advanced cancers. Turning to the study itself: Anti-PD-1, anti-PD-L1 or anti-CTLA-4 therapy given earlier was allowed, and roughly 38% had some.

The length of the CDR3 is 14 residues. Trimming removed 4 bases at V and 3 bases at J, with 13 bases between. The germline gives CDR1 SEHNR, CDR2 FQNEAQ (reference sequence). Sequenced by immunoSEQ multiplex PCR; TCRdb stores in-frame clones only, minus some. The top ten hold more than 5.5% of the sample, which has roughly 100,000 clones, roughly nine tenths seen once. The receptor's source is an adult with an advanced solid tumor such as melanoma, head and neck, liver or kidney cancer. The material was CD4+ or CD8+ T cells sorted from blood, obtained in a trial of the OX40 agonist ivuxolimab. The rearrangement joins TRBV7-9 to TRBJ2-7, with D unclear. CDR3 in amino acids: CASSSPEEHYEQYF. CDR3 nucleotides: TGTGCCAGCAGCTCCCCGGAAGAGCACTACGAGCAGTACTTC.